The text below deals with one TCR beta chain. PCR involved 60 Vbeta and 13 Jbeta primers. Sequencing was performed with immunoSEQ multiplex PCR; in TCRdb, only in-frame clones are kept and a portion is missing. Of around 120,000 clones listed, about 83% are singletons. This record comes from a study of cytomegalovirus exposure and HLA in healthy donors. The CDR3 is 16 amino acids. The V and J ends lost 5 bases and 2 bases, in that order; junction bases with no gene match: 6. Germline V gene data show CDR1 as SGHTA and CDR2 as FQGTGA. Material for sequencing was PBMCs. The V gene is TRBV7-3, the J gene TRBJ2-6, with 7 nucleotides matching TRBD1. The sequence derives from a man aged 25 to 45 in good health and CMV-seronegative. CDR3 DNA sequence: TGTGCCAGCAGCGTACAGGGGCTTCCTGGGGCCAACGTCCTGACTTTC. Amino acid sequence: CASSVQGLPGANVLTF.